The 3 T cell receptor beta chains below were found in one sample sequenced in a study of Graves' ophthalmopathy and Graves' hyperthyroidism. RNA transcripts provided the template for amplifying TCR beta CDR3 regions. An initial RT-PCR round employing HTBI primers preceded a second-round multiplex PCR. TCRdb recomputed calls from the multiplex PCR reads with MiXCR, one row per CDR3 protein. The table shows under 350,000 distinct CDR3 sequences, with roughly 15% occurring only once. Sequences were obtained from peripheral blood. Every receptor here comes from an adult man with Graves' ophthalmopathy.

This clonotype was observed at least ten times. The chain carries TRBV20-1 and TRBJ1-1; TRBD1 is a possible D gene (6 bases). Germline-derived CDR1 and CDR2 are DFQATT and SNEGSKA (reference sequence). This CDR3 contains 14 residues. V shed 6 bases and J shed 6 bases, with 20 bases lying between them. CDR3 bases: TGCAGTGCATCCCTTACAGGGATTCGGGCTGAAGCTTTCTTT. Translating it yields CSASLTGIRAEAFF.

This chain links TRBV7-3 with TRBJ2-5; D is unclear. CDR1 and CDR2 (germline): SGHTA, FQGTGA. The V end lost 0 bases, the J end lost 1 base, and 9 bases lay between the germline ends. This CDR3 has 15 amino acids. As DNA, the CDR3 is TGTGCCAGCAGCTTAACTCCCTCGCGCCAAGAGACCCAGTACTTC. The encoded protein is CASSLTPSRQETQYF. The full variable domain, with the rest looked up from reference TRBV7-3 and TRBJ2-5, is GAGVSQTPSNKVTEKGKYVELRCDPISGHTALYWYRQSLGQGPEFLIYFQGTGAADDSGLPNDRFFAVRPEGSVSTLKIQRTERGDSAVYLCASSLTPSRQETQYFGPGTRLLVL.

This clonotype was seen a single time. V and J are TRBV6-4 and TRBJ2-5; 10 bases match TRBD2. Germline trimming cut 8 bases from V and 2 bases from J; bases unmatched to any gene: 2. Germline V gene sequence: CDR1 MRHNA, CDR2 SNTAGT. There are 13 residues in the CDR3. The CDR3 is CASLLAGQETQYF. The CDR3 region has the DNA TGTGCCAGCCTACTAGCGGGGCAAGAGACCCAGTACTTC.